Included here is one T cell receptor beta chain sequence, with context. Its antigen target is currently unknown. Base qualities are not provided; no much larger clone lies one nucleotide away. These data are taken from a study of blood T cell repertoires in COVID-19 (dated by TCRdb to the early 2020s). Looking at the study overall: Collaborator samples came from the United States, Italy and Spain and covered acute and convalescent phases of COVID-19. The material from the prospective study consisted of cDNA or gDNA derived from T cells, B-cell-depleted T cells, or PBMCs. Deeply sampled blood TCRbeta repertoires from subjects exposed to, actively infected with, or recovered from COVID-19 were included in the dataset. A freely available public database, intended as a resource for researchers studying the immune response to SARS-CoV-2, is where the repertoires were released. Samples came from the ongoing ImmuneRACE study (first 160 participants) plus 1,254 subjects from 6 global collaborators. A de-identified subject ID, COVID-19 status, age in years and sex were almost always included in the sample metadata. Where HLA class I and class II types were available, the types were taken from metadata supplied by the sample provider, not from assay-based typing. What the research found in general, with its limitations: The amount of clinical and demographic metadata varied by source and participant and was provided uncurated.

The CDR1 and CDR2 encoded by the germline V gene (reference sequence) are DFQATT and SNEGSKA. From the cysteine up to the phenylalanine, the CDR3 has a length of 15 residues. Left in the record is the CDR3 DNA by itself, 45 bases read in frame from the first base. Trimming leaves V shorter by 3 bases and J shorter by 4 bases, with the junction holding 9 bases beyond the gene matches. TCRbeta CDR3 regions were amplified from genomic DNA using the immunoSEQ Assay, a bias-controlled multiplex PCR. The original pipeline was this. The number of nucleated cells in each sample was estimated from the amplification of reference gene primers within the assay. To quantify the absolute abundance of each unique TCRbeta CDR3 rearrangement, sequence reads were collapsed and filtered. For each sample, productive Simpson clonality was calculated as the square root of Simpson's diversity index over productive rearrangements. The table was pulled from immuneACCESS by TCRdb, which kept in-frame rearrangements only. Such tables lose some clones; where checked, under half of the loss comes from unresolved V genes, and the rest has no known cause. V and J calls and clone size are given by that table; D and trimming were obtained from the DNA. This sample lists 25,000 to 35,000 clones; 85% to 90% were detected once. The ten largest clones add up to around 7% of the sample.

Collaborating institutions collected whole blood in K2EDTA tubes following their own protocols. For TCRbeta analysis, collaborators shipped samples as frozen whole blood, isolated PBMCs, or DNA extracted from either of those sample types. The sequence links TRBV20-1 to TRBJ2-3, with TRBD1 matching 8 junction bases. The source is a human donor in a cohort sampled during active COVID-19. The sequencing input was peripheral blood. In nucleotides, the sequence is TGCAGTGCTAGTGGAGGCAGGGGGCGCCCAGATACGCAGTATTTT. It codes for CSASGGRGRPDTQYF.